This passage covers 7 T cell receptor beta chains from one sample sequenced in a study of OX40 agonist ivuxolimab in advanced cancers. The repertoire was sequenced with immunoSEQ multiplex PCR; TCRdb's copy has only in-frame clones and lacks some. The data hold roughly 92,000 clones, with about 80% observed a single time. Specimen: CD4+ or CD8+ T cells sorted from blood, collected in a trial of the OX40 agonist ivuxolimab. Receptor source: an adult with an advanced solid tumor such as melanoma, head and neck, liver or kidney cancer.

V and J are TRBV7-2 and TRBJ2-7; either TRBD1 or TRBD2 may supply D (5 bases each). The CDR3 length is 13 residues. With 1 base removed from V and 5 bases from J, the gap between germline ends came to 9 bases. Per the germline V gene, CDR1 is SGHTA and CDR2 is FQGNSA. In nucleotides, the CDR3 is TGTGCCAGCAGCTTAGAATCGGGACACGAGCAGTACTTC. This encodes CASSLESGHEQYF. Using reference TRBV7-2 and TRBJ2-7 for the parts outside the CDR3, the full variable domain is GAGVSQSPSNKVTEKGKDVELRCDPISGHTALYWYRQSLGQGLEFLIYFQGNSAPDKSGLPSDRFSAERTGGSVSTLTIQRTQQEDSAVYLCASSLESGHEQYFGPGTRLTVT.

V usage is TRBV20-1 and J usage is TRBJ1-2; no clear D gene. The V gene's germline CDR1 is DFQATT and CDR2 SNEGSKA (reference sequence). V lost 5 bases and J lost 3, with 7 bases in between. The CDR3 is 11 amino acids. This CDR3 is CSALEDYGYTF. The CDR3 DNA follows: TGCAGTGCTCTCGAAGACTATGGCTACACCTTC.

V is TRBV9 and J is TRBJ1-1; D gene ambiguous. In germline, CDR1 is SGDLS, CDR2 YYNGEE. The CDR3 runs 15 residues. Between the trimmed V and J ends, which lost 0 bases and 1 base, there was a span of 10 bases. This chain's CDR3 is CASSVALIGNTEAFF. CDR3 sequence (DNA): TGTGCCAGCAGCGTAGCTCTTATAGGGAACACTGAAGCTTTCTTT.

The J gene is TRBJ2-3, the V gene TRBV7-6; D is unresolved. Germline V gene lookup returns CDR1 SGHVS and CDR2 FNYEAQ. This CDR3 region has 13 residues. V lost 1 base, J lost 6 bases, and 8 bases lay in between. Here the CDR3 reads CASSLGRFDTQYF. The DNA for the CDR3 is TGTGCCAGCAGCTTAGGTAGATTCGATACGCAGTATTTT. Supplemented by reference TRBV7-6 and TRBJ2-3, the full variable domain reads GAGVSQSPRYKVTKRGQDVALRCDPISGHVSLYWYRQALGQGPEFLTYFNYEAQQDKSGLPNDRFSAERPEGSISTLTIQRTEQRDSAMYRCASSLGRFDTQYFGPGTRLTVL.

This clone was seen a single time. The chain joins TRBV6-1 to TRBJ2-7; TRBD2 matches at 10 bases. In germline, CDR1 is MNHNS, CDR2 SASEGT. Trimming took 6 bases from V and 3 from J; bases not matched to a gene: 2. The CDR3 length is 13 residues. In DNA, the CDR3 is TGTGCCAGCAGGCTAGCGGGAGTCTACGAGCAGTACTTC. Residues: CASRLAGVYEQYF.

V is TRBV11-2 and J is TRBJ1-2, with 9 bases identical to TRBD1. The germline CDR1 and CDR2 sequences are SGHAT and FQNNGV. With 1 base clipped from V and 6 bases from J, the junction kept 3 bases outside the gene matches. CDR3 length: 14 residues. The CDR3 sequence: CASSLAGQGNGYTF. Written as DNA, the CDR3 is TGTGCCAGCAGCTTAGCGGGACAGGGAAATGGCTACACCTTC.

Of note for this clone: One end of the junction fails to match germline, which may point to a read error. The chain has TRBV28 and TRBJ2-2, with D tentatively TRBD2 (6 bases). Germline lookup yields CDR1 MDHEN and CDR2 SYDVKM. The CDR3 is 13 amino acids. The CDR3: CGSEGPGTGELFF. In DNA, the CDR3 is TGCGGGAGTGAGGGACCGGGCACCGGGGAGCTGTTTTTT.